The clone carrying this T cell receptor (beta chain) has just a few counts. One entry per CDR3 protein results from TCRdb running MiXCR on the 5' RACE reads. The sample has 400,000 to 500,000 distinct CDR3 sequences, 15% to 20% seen once. This sample was taken from a study of T-cell memory formation after mild COVID-19. V lost 5 bases and J 0 bases, leaving 11 bases between the germline ends. Germline V gives CDR1 MNHEY, CDR2 SMNVEV (reference sequence). CDR3 size: 15 residues. The gene calls are TRBV27 and TRBJ2-1; D remains unclear. The TCR comes from an adult woman who had mild COVID-19 (a few samples of this study predate the infection). Cell type and time point are not known. The specimen sequenced was PBMCs or a T cell subset sorted from them (not recorded which). The CDR3 nucleotides are TGTGCCAGCAGTCCAGTCAGTAGCTCCTACAATGAGCAGTTCTTC. It yields the protein CASSPVSSSYNEQFF.